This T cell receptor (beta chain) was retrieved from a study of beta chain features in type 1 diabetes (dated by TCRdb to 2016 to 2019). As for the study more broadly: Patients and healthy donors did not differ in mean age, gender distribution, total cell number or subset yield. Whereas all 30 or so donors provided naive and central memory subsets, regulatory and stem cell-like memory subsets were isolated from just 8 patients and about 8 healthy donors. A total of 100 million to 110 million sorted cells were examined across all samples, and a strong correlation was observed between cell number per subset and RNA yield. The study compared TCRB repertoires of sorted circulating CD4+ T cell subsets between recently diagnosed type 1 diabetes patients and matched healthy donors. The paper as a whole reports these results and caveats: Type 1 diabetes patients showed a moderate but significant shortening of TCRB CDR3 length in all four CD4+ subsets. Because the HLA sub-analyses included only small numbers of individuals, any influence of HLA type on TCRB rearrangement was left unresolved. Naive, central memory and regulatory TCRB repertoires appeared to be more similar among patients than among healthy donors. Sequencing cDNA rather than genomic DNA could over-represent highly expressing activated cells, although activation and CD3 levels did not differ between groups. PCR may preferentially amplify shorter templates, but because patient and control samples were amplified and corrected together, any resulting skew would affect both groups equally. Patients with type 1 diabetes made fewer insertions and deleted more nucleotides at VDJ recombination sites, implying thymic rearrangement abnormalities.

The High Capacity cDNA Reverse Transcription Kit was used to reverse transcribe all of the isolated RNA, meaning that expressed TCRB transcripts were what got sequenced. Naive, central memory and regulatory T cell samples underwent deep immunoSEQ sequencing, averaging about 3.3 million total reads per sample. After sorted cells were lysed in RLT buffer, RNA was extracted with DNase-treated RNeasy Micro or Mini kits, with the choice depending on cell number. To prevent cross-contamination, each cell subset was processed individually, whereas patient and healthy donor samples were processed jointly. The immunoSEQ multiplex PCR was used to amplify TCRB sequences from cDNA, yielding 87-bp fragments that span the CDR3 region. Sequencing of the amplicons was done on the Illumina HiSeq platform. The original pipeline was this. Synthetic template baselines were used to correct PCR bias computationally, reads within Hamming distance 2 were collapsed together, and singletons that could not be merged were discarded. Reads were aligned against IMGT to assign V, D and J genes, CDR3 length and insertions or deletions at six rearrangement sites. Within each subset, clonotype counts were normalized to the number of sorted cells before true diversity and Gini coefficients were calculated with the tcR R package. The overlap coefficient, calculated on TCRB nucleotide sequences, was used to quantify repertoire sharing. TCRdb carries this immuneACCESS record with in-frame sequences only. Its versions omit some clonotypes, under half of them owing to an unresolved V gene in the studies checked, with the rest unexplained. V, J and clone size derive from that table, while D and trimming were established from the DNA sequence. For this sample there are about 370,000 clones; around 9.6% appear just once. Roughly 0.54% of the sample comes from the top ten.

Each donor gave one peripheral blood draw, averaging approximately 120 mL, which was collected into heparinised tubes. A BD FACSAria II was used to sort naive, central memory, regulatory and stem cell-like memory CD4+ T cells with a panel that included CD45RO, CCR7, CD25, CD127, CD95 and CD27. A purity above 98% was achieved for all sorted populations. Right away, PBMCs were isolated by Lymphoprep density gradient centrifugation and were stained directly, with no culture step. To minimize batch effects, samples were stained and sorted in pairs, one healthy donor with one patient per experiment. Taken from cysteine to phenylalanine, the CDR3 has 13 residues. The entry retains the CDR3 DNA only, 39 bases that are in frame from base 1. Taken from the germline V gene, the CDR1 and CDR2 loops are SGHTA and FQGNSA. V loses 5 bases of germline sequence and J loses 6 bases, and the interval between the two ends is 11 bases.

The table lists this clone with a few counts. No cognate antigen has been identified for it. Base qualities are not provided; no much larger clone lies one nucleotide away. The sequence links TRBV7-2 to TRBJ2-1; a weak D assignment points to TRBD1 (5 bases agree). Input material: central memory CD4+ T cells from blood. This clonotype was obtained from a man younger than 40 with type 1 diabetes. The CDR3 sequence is CASSRVRGNEQFF. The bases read TGTGCCAGCAGCCGAGTTAGGGGCAATGAGCAGTTCTTC.